This record covers a single TCR beta chain. Only in-frame clones appear in the TCRdb table, and some are missing; sequencing was by immunoSEQ multiplex PCR. The sample has some 70,000 clones, about four fifths seen once. These data are taken from a study of blood T cell repertoires in COVID-19. V dropped 4 bases and J dropped 5; count of bases not matched to a gene: 4. This CDR3 is 14 amino acids long. Germline CDR1 is LGHNT and CDR2 is FRNRAP. This clonotype was obtained from a man in his sixties with COVID-19, enrolled during active disease. The chain carries TRBV12-5 and TRBJ2-4; 8 positions match TRBD2. Input material: peripheral blood. The CDR3 DNA follows: TGTGCTAGTGGTTCCCCGGGACTAGAAAACATTCAGTACTTC. It yields the protein CASGSPGLENIQYF.